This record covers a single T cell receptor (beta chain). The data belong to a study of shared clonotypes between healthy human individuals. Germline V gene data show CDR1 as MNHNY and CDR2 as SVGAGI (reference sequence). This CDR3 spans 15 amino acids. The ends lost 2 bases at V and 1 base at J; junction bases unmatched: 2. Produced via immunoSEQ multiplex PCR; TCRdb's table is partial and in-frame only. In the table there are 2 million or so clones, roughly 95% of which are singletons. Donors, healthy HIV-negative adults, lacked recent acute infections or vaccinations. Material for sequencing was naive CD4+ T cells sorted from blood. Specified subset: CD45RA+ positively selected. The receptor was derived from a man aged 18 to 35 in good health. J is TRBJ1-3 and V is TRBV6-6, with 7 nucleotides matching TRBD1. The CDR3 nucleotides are TGTGCCAGCAGTTACCCCAGGGGGTCTGGAAACACCATATATTTT. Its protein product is CASSYPRGSGNTIYF.